Below are 18 T cell receptor beta chains sequenced from a single sample in a study of CD8 T cells in Susac syndrome. It was with random hexamers that roughly 0.5 to 1 ug RNA was reverse transcribed. MiXCR, run by TCRdb on the immunoSEQ multiplex PCR reads, gives a single entry per CDR3 protein. Of about 130,000 distinct CDR3 sequences listed, nearly 95% were seen once; the top ten hold roughly 0.13%. Sample: CD4+ T cells from PBMCs. The receptors come from a human donor in good health.

This chain links TRBV12-3 or TRBV12-4 with TRBJ2-5; D may be TRBD1 (5 bases). The CDR3 runs 19 residues. Trimming left V 7 bases short and J 5 bases short, with 32 bases between. CDR3 amino acids: CASMSQTGVGVGPSETQYF. As DNA, the CDR3 is TGTGCCAGCATGTCGCAAACGGGCGTAGGGGTGGGCCCAAGCGAGACCCAGTACTTC.

The chain carries TRBV2 and TRBJ2-7; weak D call: TRBD1 (6 bases). Trimming pared 5 bases from V and 5 bases from J, leaving 10 bases between. The length of the CDR3 is 12 residues. Germline V lookup: CDR1 SNHLY, CDR2 FYNNEI. CDR3 nucleotides: TGTGCCAGCAGTACTACAGGGAACGAGCAGTACTTC. Translating it yields CASSTTGNEQYF.

The chain links TRBV6-6 to TRBJ1-4, with a weak D call TRBD1 (6 bases). The CDR3 runs to 13 residues. Germline values: CDR1 MNHNY, CDR2 SVGAGI (reference sequence). Trimming cost V 10 bases and J 7 bases, with 16 bases left between them. CDR3 bases: TGTGCCATCGGACGGGGGCTCAGTGAAAAACTGTTTTTT. It translates to CAIGRGLSEKLFF.

The chain employs TRBV19 and TRBJ2-5; 10 nucleotides agree with TRBD1. Losses at the gene ends were 4 bases for V and 3 bases for J; bases not matched to a gene: 8. The CDR3 sequence is 16 residues long. Per germline, CDR1 LNHDA and CDR2 SQIVND (reference sequence). The DNA of the CDR3 is TGTGCCAGTAGTAGGCCTGACAGGGGGCGTGAAGAGACCCAGTACTTC. This codes for CASSRPDRGREETQYF.

The chain employs TRBV7-9 and TRBJ2-5, with 10 bases aligning to TRBD1. J lost 5 bases, V lost 6 bases, and 6 bases had no gene match. CDR3 length: 14 amino acids. Germline V gives CDR1 SEHNR, CDR2 FQNEAQ (reference sequence). The CDR3 DNA reads TGTGCCAGCAGTTCGACAGGGGGCTACGAGACCCAGTACTTC. This encodes CASSSTGGYETQYF.

The V and J genes are TRBV3-1 and TRBJ2-7; 10 bases fit TRBD2. The CDR3 length is 13 residues. Trimming took 4 bases from V and 7 from J; bases not matched to a gene: 4. Germline CDR1 reads LGHDT; CDR2 reads YNNKEL (reference sequence). In DNA, the CDR3 is TGTGCCAGCAGCCGGCTAGCGGGAGCAGAGCAGTACTTC. It is translated as CASSRLAGAEQYF.

This sequence joins TRBV7-2 and TRBJ2-3; 8 nucleotides line up with TRBD1. The germline gives CDR1 SGHTA, CDR2 FQGNSA. Trimming at V came to 1 base and at J to 6 bases, leaving 3 bases not matched to a gene. CDR3 length equals 14 residues. The CDR3 spells CASSLGAGGDTQYF. The CDR3 DNA reads as TGTGCCAGCAGCTTAGGGGCAGGGGGCGATACGCAGTATTTT.

The chain combines TRBV7-2 with TRBJ2-1; TRBD2 matches 8 bases. The CDR3 covers 19 residues. Germline assignment: CDR1 SGHTA and CDR2 FQGNSA. With 2 bases clipped from V and 4 bases from J, the junction kept 16 bases outside the gene matches. The CDR3 reads CASSLLGEREMGVYNEQFF. In nucleotides, the CDR3 is TGTGCCAGCAGCTTACTCGGTGAGCGGGAGATGGGTGTATACAATGAGCAGTTCTTC.

This chain joins TRBV20-1 and TRBJ2-7; D is possibly TRBD2 (5 bases). The germline V gene encodes CDR1 DFQATT and CDR2 SNEGSKA (reference sequence). This CDR3 is 12 amino acids long. The V and J ends lost 2 bases and 5 bases respectively, with 10 bases between them. CDR3 sequence reads: CSARRTGHEQYF. Here the CDR3 DNA reads TGCAGTGCTAGAAGGACTGGCCACGAGCAGTACTTC.

The chain has TRBV20-1 and TRBJ2-6, with D possibly matching TRBD2 (5 bases). The CDR3 covers 15 residues. Trimming left V 1 base short and J 1 base short, with 8 bases between. Germline V gives CDR1 DFQATT, CDR2 SNEGSKA (reference sequence). The CDR3 sequence: CSARAPGSGANVLTF. The CDR3 nucleotides are TGCAGTGCTAGAGCGCCGGGGTCTGGGGCCAACGTCCTGACTTTC.

This clonotype has just one count. The rearrangement uses TRBV5-1 and TRBJ2-5; TRBD1 aligns across 7 bases. Germline CDR1 SGHRS, CDR2 YFSETQ. There are 15 residues in the CDR3. Trimming at V came to 4 bases and at J to 5 bases, leaving 11 bases not matched to a gene. CDR3 protein: CASSRLRQGFETQYF. The CDR3 bases are TGCGCCAGCAGCCGTCTTCGACAGGGATTTGAGACCCAGTACTTC. The whole variable domain, filled in from reference TRBV5-1 and TRBJ2-5, reads KAGVTQTPRYLIKTRGQQVTLSCSPISGHRSVSWYQQTPGQGLQFLFEYFSETQRNKGNFPGRFSGRQFSNSRSEMNVSTLELGDSALYLCASSRLRQGFETQYFGPGTRLLVL.

The rearrangement uses TRBV5-1 and TRBJ2-3, with a possible D match to TRBD1 (6 bases). Deletions cut 0 bases from V and 1 base from J, with 9 bases between. Germline CDR1 and CDR2: SGHRS and YFSETQ. CDR3 length: 15 amino acids. The CDR3 protein is CASSLESGGTDTQYF. CDR3 DNA: TGCGCCAGCAGCTTGGAGTCAGGGGGCACAGATACGCAGTATTTT.

The gene calls are TRBV6-5 and TRBJ2-1, with 7 bases matching TRBD2. Trimming removed 7 bases from V and 9 bases from J; junction bases left unmatched: 9. The CDR3 covers 13 residues. The germline gives CDR1 MNHEY, CDR2 SVGAGI. The DNA for the CDR3 is TGTGCCAGCACTAGCGCATCGGGGGGTGAGCAGTTCTTC. The encoded protein is CASTSASGGEQFF.

The chain recombines TRBV28 with TRBJ1-2; a possible D gene is TRBD1 (6 bases). The V end was cut by 5 bases, the J end by 2 bases, with 15 bases between. The CDR3 contains 15 residues. Germline V gene sequence: CDR1 MDHEN, CDR2 SYDVKM. The CDR3 sequence: CASSPLGQSNYGYTF. The CDR3 DNA reads as TGTGCCAGCAGTCCACTTGGACAGTCGAACTATGGCTACACCTTC.

The V call is TRBV5-1, the J call TRBJ2-2, with TRBD2 identical over 10 bases. The V and J ends lost 4 bases and 3 bases, in that order; junction bases with no gene match: 9. The CDR3 extends over 17 amino acids. Germline assignment: CDR1 SGHRS and CDR2 YFSETQ. CDR3 sequence: CASSRPSGSVDTGELFF. In DNA, the CDR3 is TGCGCCAGCAGCCGACCTAGCGGGAGCGTGGACACCGGGGAGCTGTTTTTT.

This chain uses TRBV5-1 with TRBJ2-2; 9 nucleotides match TRBD1. The junction had 11 bases not matched to a gene; V was cut back by 3 bases and J by 5 bases. This CDR3 is built from 17 residues. From germline, CDR1 is SGHRS and CDR2 YFSETQ. CDR3 protein: CASSYRPQGALTGELFF. The DNA for the CDR3 is TGCGCCAGCAGCTATCGACCACAGGGGGCTCTAACCGGGGAGCTGTTTTTT.

This chain uses TRBV24-1 with TRBJ1-5, with a weak D call TRBD1 (5 bases). This CDR3 is 16 amino acids long. The germline gives CDR1 KGHDR, CDR2 SFDVKD. V was clipped by 2 bases and J by 4 bases, with 14 bases between them. In DNA, the CDR3 is TGTGCCACCAGTGATTCACGGGACTCCCTAAATCAGCCCCAGCATTTT. Protein sequence: CATSDSRDSLNQPQHF.

This clonotype has only a few counts. The gene calls are TRBV3-1 and TRBJ2-7; D is unclear. The length of the CDR3 is 11 residues. The germline CDR1 and CDR2 sequences are LGHDT and YNNKEL (reference sequence). Trimming removed 8 bases at V and 5 bases at J, with 10 bases between. CDR3 loop: CASSLLDEQYF. In DNA form, the CDR3 reads TGTGCCAGCTCCCTATTGGACGAGCAGTACTTC.